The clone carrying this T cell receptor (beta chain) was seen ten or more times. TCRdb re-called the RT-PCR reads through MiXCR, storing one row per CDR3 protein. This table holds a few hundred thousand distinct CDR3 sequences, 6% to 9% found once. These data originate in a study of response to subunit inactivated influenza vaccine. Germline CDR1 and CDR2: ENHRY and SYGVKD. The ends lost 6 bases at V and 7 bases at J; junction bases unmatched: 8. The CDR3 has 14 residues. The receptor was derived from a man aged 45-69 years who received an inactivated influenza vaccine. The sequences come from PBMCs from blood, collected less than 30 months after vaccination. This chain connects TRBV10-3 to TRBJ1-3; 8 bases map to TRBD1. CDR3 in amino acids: CAIRAGQGGNTIYF. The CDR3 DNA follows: TGTGCCATCAGAGCTGGACAGGGTGGGAACACCATATATTTT.